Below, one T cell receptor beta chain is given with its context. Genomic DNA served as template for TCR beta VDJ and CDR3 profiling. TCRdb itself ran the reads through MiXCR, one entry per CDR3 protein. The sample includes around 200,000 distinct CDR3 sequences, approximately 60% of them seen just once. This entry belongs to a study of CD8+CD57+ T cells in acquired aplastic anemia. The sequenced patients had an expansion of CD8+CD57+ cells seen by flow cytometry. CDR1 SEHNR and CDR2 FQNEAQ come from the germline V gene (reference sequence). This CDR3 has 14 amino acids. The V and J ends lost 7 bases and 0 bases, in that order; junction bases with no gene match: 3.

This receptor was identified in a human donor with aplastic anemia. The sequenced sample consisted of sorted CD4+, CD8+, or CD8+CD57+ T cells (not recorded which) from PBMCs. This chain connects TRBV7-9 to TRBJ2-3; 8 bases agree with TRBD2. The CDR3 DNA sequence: TGTGCCAGCACCCCGGGGGGGAGCACAGATACGCAGTATTTT. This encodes CASTPGGSTDTQYF.